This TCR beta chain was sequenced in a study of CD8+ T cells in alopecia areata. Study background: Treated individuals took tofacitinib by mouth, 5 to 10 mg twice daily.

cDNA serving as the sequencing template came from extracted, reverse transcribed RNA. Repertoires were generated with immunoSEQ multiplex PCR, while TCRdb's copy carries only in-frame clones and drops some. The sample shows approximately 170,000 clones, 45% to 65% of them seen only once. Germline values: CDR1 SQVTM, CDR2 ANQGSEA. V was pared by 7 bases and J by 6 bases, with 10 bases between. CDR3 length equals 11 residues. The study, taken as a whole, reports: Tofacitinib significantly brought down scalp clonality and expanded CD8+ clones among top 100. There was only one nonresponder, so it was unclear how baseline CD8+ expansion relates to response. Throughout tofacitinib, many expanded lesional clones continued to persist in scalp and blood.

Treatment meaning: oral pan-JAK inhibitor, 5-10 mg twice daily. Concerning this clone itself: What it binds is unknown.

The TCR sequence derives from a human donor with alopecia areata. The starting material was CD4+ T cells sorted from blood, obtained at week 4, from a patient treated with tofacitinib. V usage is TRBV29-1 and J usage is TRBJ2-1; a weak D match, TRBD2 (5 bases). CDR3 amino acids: CSAGLSNEQFF. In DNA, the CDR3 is TGCAGCGCCGGACTTTCCAATGAGCAGTTCTTC.